The entry below describes one T cell receptor (beta chain). No antigen is known for it. TCRdb keeps only in-frame clones here, not all; method: immunoSEQ multiplex PCR. Among about 160,000 clones listed, just over 90% were seen once. The sample is drawn from a study of T cell responses to AZD1222 COVID-19 vaccine. Study-level points and caveats: Receipt of two AZD1222 doses was followed by a rise in Spike-specific TCR breadth and depth. A reported finding is that nearly half of spike-specific TCRs target unmutated variant regions. AZD1222 recipients seropositive at baseline numbered only five to seven. Spike was spanned by vaccine-associated CD4 TCRs, which were dominant at 160-218 and 743-854.

V lost 6 bases to trimming and J lost 6 bases; unmatched junction nucleotides: 15. This CDR3 has 15 amino acids. CDR1 DFQATT and CDR2 SNEGSKA come from the germline V gene (reference sequence). This sequence originates from an adult in good health. V is TRBV20-1 and J is TRBJ2-3, with 7 positions matching TRBD1. Sequenced material: peripheral blood, taken on day 0 of MenACWY control vaccination. CDR3 sequence reads: CSASNRGSQPDTQYF. CDR3 DNA sequence: TGCAGTGCCAGTAACAGGGGAAGTCAGCCGGATACGCAGTATTTT.